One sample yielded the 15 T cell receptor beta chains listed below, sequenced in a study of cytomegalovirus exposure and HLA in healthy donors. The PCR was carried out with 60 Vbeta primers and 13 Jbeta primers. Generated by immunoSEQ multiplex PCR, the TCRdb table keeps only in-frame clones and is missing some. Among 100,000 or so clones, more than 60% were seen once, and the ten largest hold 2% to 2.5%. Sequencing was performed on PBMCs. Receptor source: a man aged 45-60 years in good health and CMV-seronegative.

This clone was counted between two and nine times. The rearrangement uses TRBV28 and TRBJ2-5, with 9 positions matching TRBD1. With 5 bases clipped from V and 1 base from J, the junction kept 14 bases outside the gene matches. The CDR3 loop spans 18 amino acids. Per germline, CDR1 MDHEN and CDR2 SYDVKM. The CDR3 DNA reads TGTGCCAGCAGTCAATGGACAGGGGCAGGGCCCGTCCAAGAGACCCAGTACTTC. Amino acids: CASSQWTGAGPVQETQYF.

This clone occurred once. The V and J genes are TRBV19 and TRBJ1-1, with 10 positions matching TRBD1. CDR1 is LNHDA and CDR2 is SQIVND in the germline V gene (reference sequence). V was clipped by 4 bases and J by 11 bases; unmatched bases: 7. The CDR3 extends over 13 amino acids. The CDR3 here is CASSREGQGNAFF. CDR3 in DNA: TGTGCCAGTAGTAGGGAGGGACAGGGGAACGCTTTCTTT.

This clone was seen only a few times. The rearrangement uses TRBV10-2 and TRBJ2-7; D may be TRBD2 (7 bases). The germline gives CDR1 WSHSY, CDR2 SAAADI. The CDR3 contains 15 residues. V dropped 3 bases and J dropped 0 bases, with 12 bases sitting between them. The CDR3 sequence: CASSDEGGGSYEQYF. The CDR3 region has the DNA TGCGCCAGCAGTGATGAGGGAGGGGGCTCCTACGAGCAGTACTTC.

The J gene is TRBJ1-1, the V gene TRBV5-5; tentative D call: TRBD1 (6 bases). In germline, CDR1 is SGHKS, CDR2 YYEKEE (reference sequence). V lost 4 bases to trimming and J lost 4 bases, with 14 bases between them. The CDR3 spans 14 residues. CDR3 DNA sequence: TGTGCCAGCAGCCGACAGGTAGTGGGCACTGAAGCTTTCTTT. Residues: CASSRQVVGTEAFF.

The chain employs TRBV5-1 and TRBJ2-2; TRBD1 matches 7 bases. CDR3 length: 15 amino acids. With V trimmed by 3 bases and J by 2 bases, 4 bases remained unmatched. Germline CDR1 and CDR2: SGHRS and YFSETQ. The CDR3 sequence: CASSSTGKNTGELFF. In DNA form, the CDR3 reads TGCGCCAGCAGCTCGACAGGGAAAAACACCGGGGAGCTGTTTTTT.

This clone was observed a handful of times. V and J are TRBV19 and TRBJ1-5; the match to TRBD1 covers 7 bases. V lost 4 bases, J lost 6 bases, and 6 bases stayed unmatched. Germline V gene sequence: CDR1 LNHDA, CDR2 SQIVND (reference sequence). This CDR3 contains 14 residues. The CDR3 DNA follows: TGTGCCAGTAGTACCCTAACAGGGGCTCAGCCCCAGCATTTT. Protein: CASSTLTGAQPQHF.

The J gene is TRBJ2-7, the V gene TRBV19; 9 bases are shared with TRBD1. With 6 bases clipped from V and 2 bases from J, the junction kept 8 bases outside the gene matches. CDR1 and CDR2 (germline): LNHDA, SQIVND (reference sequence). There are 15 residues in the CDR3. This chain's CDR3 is CASRTPGQGTYEQYF. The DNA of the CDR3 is TGTGCCAGTAGGACGCCGGGACAGGGTACCTACGAGCAGTACTTC.

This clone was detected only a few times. CDR3 sequence: CASSEGQGRTDTQYF. In nucleotides, the CDR3 is TGCGCCAGCAGCGAAGGACAGGGACGCACAGATACGCAGTATTTT. The chain has TRBV5-1 and TRBJ2-3; 8 nucleotides match TRBD1. V was clipped by 4 bases and J by 1 base; unmatched bases: 5. The germline V gene has CDR1 SGHRS and CDR2 YFSETQ. CDR3 length: 15 amino acids.

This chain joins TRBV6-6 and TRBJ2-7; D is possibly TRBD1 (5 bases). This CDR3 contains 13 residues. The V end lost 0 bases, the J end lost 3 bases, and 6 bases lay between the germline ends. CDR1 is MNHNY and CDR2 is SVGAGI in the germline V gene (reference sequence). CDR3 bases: TGTGCCAGCAGTTACTCCCAGGGCTACGAGCAGTACTTC. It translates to CASSYSQGYEQYF.

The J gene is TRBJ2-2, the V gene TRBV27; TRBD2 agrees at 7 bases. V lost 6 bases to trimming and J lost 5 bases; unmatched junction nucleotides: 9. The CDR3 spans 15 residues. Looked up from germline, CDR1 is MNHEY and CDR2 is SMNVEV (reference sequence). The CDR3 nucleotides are TGTGCCAGCAGCCCCAGCGGGGAGGGGACCGGGGAGCTGTTTTTT. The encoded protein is CASSPSGEGTGELFF.

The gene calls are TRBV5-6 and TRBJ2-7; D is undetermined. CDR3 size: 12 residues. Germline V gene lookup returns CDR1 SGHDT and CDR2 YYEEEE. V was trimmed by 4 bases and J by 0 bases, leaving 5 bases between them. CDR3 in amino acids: CASSHSSYEQYF. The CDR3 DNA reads TGTGCCAGCAGCCATAGCTCCTACGAGCAGTACTTC. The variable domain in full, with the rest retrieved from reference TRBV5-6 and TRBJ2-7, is DAGVTQSPTHLIKTRGQQVTLRCSPKSGHDTVSWYQQALGQGPQFIFQYYEEEERQRGNFPDRFSGHQFPNYSSELNVNALLLGDSALYLCASSHSSYEQYFGPGTRLTVT.

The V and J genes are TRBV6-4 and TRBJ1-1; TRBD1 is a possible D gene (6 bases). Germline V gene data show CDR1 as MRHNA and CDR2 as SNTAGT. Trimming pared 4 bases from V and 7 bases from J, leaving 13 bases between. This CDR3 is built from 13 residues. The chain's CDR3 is CASSARRGGEAFF. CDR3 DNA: TGTGCCAGCAGTGCCCGGAGGGGGGGTGAAGCTTTCTTT.

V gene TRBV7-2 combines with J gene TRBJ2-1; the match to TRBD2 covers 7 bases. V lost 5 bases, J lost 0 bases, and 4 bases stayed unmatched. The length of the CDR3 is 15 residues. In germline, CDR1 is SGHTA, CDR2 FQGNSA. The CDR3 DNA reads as TGTGCCAGCAGCGCCGGGGGGAGCTCCTACAATGAGCAGTTCTTC. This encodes CASSAGGSSYNEQFF.

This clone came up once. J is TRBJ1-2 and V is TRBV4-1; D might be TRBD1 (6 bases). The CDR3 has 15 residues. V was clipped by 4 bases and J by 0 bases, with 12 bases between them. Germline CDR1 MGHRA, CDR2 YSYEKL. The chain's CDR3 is CASSPRQEPNYGYTF. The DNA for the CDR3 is TGCGCCAGCAGCCCCCGACAGGAGCCTAACTATGGCTACACCTTC.

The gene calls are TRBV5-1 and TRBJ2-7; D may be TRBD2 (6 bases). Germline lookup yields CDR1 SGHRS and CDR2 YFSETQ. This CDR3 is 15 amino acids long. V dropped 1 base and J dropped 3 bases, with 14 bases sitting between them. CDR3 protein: CASSLWRASNYEQYF. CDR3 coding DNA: TGCGCCAGCAGCTTGTGGAGGGCGTCGAACTACGAGCAGTACTTC. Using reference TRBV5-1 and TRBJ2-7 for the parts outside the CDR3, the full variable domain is KAGVTQTPRYLIKTRGQQVTLSCSPISGHRSVSWYQQTPGQGLQFLFEYFSETQRNKGNFPGRFSGRQFSNSRSEMNVSTLELGDSALYLCASSLWRASNYEQYFGPGTRLTVT.